A selection of T cell receptor beta chains follows, all from one sample in a study of vaccination and CD4 T cells after COVID-19. One entry per CDR3 protein results from TCRdb running MiXCR on the PCR reads. The sample has about 20,000 distinct CDR3 sequences, over 35% seen once; the top ten hold around 20%. The antigens these receptors bind are not known. This material consisted of CD4+ T cells from blood, cultured in vitro, taken before SARS-CoV-2 vaccination. These receptor sequences come from a human donor who received a COVID-19 vaccine. Both conserved end residues are part of each CDR3.

TRBV6-2/TRBV6-3,CASRESGGATGELFF
TRBV11-3,CASSLDRGAEAFF
TRBV21-1,CASQAVKGNFNQPQHF
TRBV5-6,CASSLSYTDTQYF
TRBV6-1,CASSVNGANEKLFF
TRBV4-2,CASSLTGLGRPSPLHF
TRBV7-2,CASSPDRAYNEQFF
TRBV6-5,CASSLEGTGGLIVNEQFF
TRBV30,CAWAHTTGEAFF
TRBV30,CAWSEGQGEEKLFF
TRBV7-8,CASSLGLRLAGTSYEQYF
TRBV19,CASSGRDGGADTQYF
TRBV5-4,CASSLGVANYGYTF
TRBV20-1,CSARGGTSGYNEQFF
TRBV19,CASSFDRENTGELFF
TRBV24-1,CATSEPGTGNDRGYTF
TRBV15,CATSRDVRDNEKLFF
TRBV19,CASSTLGQRPWSSSYNEQFF
TRBV18,CASSPRGLTEAFF
TRBV15,CATRAPGGTNEKLFF
TRBV27,CASSEPGRTGKLFF
TRBV29-1,CSVAPGGPNQPQHF
TRBV7-2,CASSFLWGGQETQYF
TRBV6-5,CASSYTGGVDTGELFF
TRBV30,CAWSWGTGSTDTQYF
TRBV30,CAWSGATGGTYQETQYF
TRBV6-5,CASSYTSWLYNSPLHF
TRBV7-2,CASSSQWAGGDGYTF
TRBV20-1,CSAQRDRGEQYF
TRBV4-1,CASSHSTGGNTEAFF
TRBV6-1,CASTQGEATQYF
TRBV5-6,CASSLDRPSAEAFF
TRBV7-2,CASSLVGRFNSPLHF
TRBV6-7,CASSYSRPGAQPQHF
TRBV7-2,CASSLAQASGGETQYF
TRBV20-1,CSARPAGGVETQYF